This T cell receptor (beta chain) came from a study of blood T cell repertoires in COVID-19. Assay: immunoSEQ multiplex PCR; the TCRdb copy retains only in-frame clones and omits some. The sample lists 70,000 to 95,000 clones; roughly 92% were seen once. The CDR3 is 12 residues long. From germline, CDR1 is MDHEN and CDR2 SYDVKM. Trimming cost V 3 bases and J 5 bases, with 7 bases left between them. The clonotype comes from a woman aged 55 to 70 with active COVID-19. Sequencing was carried out using peripheral blood. This rearrangement joins TRBV28 to TRBJ2-5; no firm D call. CDR3 coding DNA: TGTGCCAGCAGTTTTGCGATGGAGACCCAGTACTTC. It translates to CASSFAMETQYF.